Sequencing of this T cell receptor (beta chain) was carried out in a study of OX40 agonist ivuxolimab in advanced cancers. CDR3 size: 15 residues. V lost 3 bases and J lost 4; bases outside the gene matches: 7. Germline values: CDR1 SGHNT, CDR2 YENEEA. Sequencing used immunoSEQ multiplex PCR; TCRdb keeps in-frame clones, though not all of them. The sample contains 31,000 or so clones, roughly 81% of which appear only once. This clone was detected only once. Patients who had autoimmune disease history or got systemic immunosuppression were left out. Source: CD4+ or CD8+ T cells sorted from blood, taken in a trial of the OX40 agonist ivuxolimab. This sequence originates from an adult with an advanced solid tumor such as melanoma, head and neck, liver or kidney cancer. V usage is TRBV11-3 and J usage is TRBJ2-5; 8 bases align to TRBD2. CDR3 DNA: TGTGCCAGCAGCTTGGGGAGCGGGAGTATAGAGACCCAGTACTTC. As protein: CASSLGSGSIETQYF.